These T cell receptor beta chains were read from a single sample in a study of Ad26.COV2.S vaccination and SARS-CoV-2 variants. The table came from immunoSEQ multiplex PCR; TCRdb's copy has only in-frame clones and leaves some out. The data show some 390,000 clones, around nine tenths seen once. Sequencing used peripheral blood, obtained in a trial of Ad26.COV2.S vaccine versus placebo. Source of these receptors: a person between 18 and 60 years old who received the Ad26.COV2.S COVID-19 vaccine or a placebo. CDR3s include the opening cysteine and the closing phenylalanine or tryptophan. The order of the fields is clone size, V gene, J gene, D gene, CDR3 DNA, CDR3 protein. D genes are given only for firm matches. The size of a clone is reported for some rows only, either as once, few or many, or as a class for expanded clones.

size: NA
V: TRBV7-9
J: TRBJ2-7
D: TRBD2
DNA: TGTGCCAGCAGCTTAGGAGGGACTAGCGGCTACGAGCAGTACTTC
CDR3: CASSLGGTSGYEQYF

size: once
V: TRBV3-1/TRBV3-2
J: TRBJ1-6
D: NA
DNA: TGTGCCAGCGGGCAGGCCTTCGCACCCCTCCACTTT
CDR3: CASGQAFAPLHF

size: NA
V: TRBV2
J: TRBJ1-5
D: NA
DNA: TGTGCCAGCAGCTTTGGACAGTATAGCAATCAGCCCCAGCATTTT
CDR3: CASSFGQYSNQPQHF

size: NA
V: TRBV9
J: TRBJ2-2
D: TRBD1
DNA: TGTGCCAGCACCTCCGACAGGGATGACACCGGGGAGCTGTTTTTT
CDR3: CASTSDRDDTGELFF

size: NA
V: TRBV20-1
J: TRBJ2-7
D: NA
DNA: TGCAGTGCTAGTCAGCCTCTTGATGCCTACGAGCAGTACTTC
CDR3: CSASQPLDAYEQYF

size: NA
V: TRBV6-6
J: TRBJ2-3
D: TRBD2
DNA: TGTGCCAGCAGTTCCCCTTTGACTAGCGGTGCAGATACGCAGTATTTT
CDR3: CASSSPLTSGADTQYF

size: NA
V: TRBV6-5
J: TRBJ2-7
D: NA
DNA: TGTGCCAGCAGCAGCGCCAGGACAGTCAGCGAGCAGTACTTC
CDR3: CASSSARTVSEQYF

size: few
V: TRBV7-9
J: TRBJ2-7
D: TRBD1
DNA: TGTGCCAGCAGCTCATGGACAGGGGGCAAGGACGAGCAGTACTTC
CDR3: CASSSWTGGKDEQYF

size: NA
V: TRBV24-1
J: TRBJ2-1
D: NA
DNA: TGTGCCACCAGTGATTACCCCGCCGACAATGAGCAGTTCTTC
CDR3: CATSDYPADNEQFF

size: NA
V: TRBV15
J: TRBJ2-5
D: NA
DNA: TGTGCCACCAGCAGCGGAAGTGAGACCCAGTACTTC
CDR3: CATSSGSETQYF

size: NA
V: TRBV29-1
J: TRBJ2-5
D: NA
DNA: TGCAGCGTTGAAGTACGTTCTCTGCCTATCCAAGAGACCCAGTACTTC
CDR3: CSVEVRSLPIQETQYF

size: NA
V: TRBV3-1/TRBV3-2
J: TRBJ2-2
D: TRBD2
DNA: TGTGCCAGCGGGGGAGGGTCCGGGGAGCTGTTTTTT
CDR3: CASGGGSGELFF

size: NA
V: TRBV4-3
J: TRBJ1-3
D: NA
DNA: TGCGCCAGCAGCCCTAAGAGCACTGGAAACACCATATATTTT
CDR3: CASSPKSTGNTIYF

size: NA
V: TRBV11-3
J: TRBJ2-1
D: NA
DNA: TGTGCCAGCAGCTTAATCAGGGAACCCTACAATGAGCAGTTCTTC
CDR3: CASSLIREPYNEQFF

size: NA
V: TRBV18
J: TRBJ2-1
D: TRBD2
DNA: TGTGCCAGCTCACGGATACTAGCGGGGACATACAATGAGCAGTTCTTC
CDR3: CASSRILAGTYNEQFF

size: NA
V: TRBV12-5
J: TRBJ1-4
D: TRBD1
DNA: TGTGCTAGTGGTTTGCCACCCAGACAGGGAATAAACGAAAAACTGTTTTTT
CDR3: CASGLPPRQGINEKLFF

size: NA
V: TRBV12-5
J: TRBJ2-7
D: NA
DNA: TGTGCGAAAAGGGGCTCCGAGCAGTACTTC
CDR3: CAKRGSEQYF

size: NA
V: TRBV2
J: TRBJ1-5
D: NA
DNA: TGTGCCAGCAGTGGGCACCGAGGAGAGCCCCAGCATTTT
CDR3: CASSGHRGEPQHF

size: NA
V: TRBV19
J: TRBJ1-1
D: TRBD1
DNA: TGTGCCAGTAGTAGCTGGGACAGAACAAACACTGAAGCTTTCTTT
CDR3: CASSSWDRTNTEAFF

size: NA
V: TRBV28
J: TRBJ2-5
D: NA
DNA: TGTGCCAGCAGCGCACCCATTGGGGTAGGAGCGACCCAGTACTTC
CDR3: CASSAPIGVGATQYF

size: NA
V: TRBV18
J: TRBJ2-2
D: TRBD1
DNA: TGTGCCAGCTCAACAACCCCGGCCGGGACAGGGGGCGCCCGTGGGGAGCTGTTTTTT
CDR3: CASSTTPAGTGGARGELFF

size: NA
V: TRBV7-8
J: TRBJ2-5
D: TRBD2
DNA: TGTGCCAGCAGCTTTGCGGGGGGAGAGACCCAGTACTTC
CDR3: CASSFAGGETQYF

size: NA
V: TRBV11-3
J: TRBJ2-1
D: TRBD2
DNA: TGTGCCAGCAGCCCTCGGACTAGCGGGAGCGAAGGTGAGCAGTTCTTC
CDR3: CASSPRTSGSEGEQFF

size: NA
V: TRBV15
J: TRBJ1-6
D: NA
DNA: TGTGCCACCAGCAGGAGCCTCGGGGGGTCCTATTCACCCCTCCACTTT
CDR3: CATSRSLGGSYSPLHF

size: NA
V: TRBV5-1
J: TRBJ2-5
D: NA
DNA: TGCGCCAGCAGTCCCGTGGGGACGGTTCAAGAGACCCAGTACTTC
CDR3: CASSPVGTVQETQYF

size: NA
V: TRBV3-1/TRBV3-2
J: TRBJ1-3
D: NA
DNA: TGTGCCAGCAGCCAAGACGGGTTGCCTGGAAACACCATATATTTT
CDR3: CASSQDGLPGNTIYF

size: NA
V: TRBV15
J: TRBJ2-7
D: NA
DNA: TGTGCCACCAGCAGAGAGCTAGTCCCGGAATCCTTGCAGTACTTC
CDR3: CATSRELVPESLQYF

size: NA
V: TRBV12-5
J: TRBJ2-2
D: NA
DNA: TGTGCTAGTGGTTTAGGACTGTCCACCGGGGAGCTGTTTTTT
CDR3: CASGLGLSTGELFF

size: NA
V: TRBV4-1
J: TRBJ2-1
D: TRBD2
DNA: TGCGCCAGCAGCCAAGAGACTAGCGGGAGTTATTACAATGAGCAGTTCTTC
CDR3: CASSQETSGSYYNEQFF

size: NA
V: TRBV13
J: TRBJ1-3
D: NA
DNA: TGTGCCAGCAGCCGGGACCGCCTCTCTGGAAACACCATATATTTT
CDR3: CASSRDRLSGNTIYF

size: NA
V: TRBV5-1
J: TRBJ2-1
D: TRBD2
DNA: TGCGCCAGCAGCGGGACTAGCGGGCACAATGAGCAGTTCTTC
CDR3: CASSGTSGHNEQFF

size: NA
V: TRBV11-3
J: TRBJ2-7
D: TRBD1
DNA: TGTGCCAGCAGCCGACAGGGGTCACACTACGAGCAGTACTTC
CDR3: CASSRQGSHYEQYF

size: NA
V: TRBV6-5
J: TRBJ2-3
D: TRBD2
DNA: TGTGCCAGCAGTCCAACTAGCGGGAGAGCAGATACGCAGTATTTT
CDR3: CASSPTSGRADTQYF

size: NA
V: TRBV27
J: TRBJ1-6
D: NA
DNA: TGTGCCAGCAGTTCGGGGGGAGTAAACTCACCCCTCCACTTT
CDR3: CASSSGGVNSPLHF

size: NA
V: TRBV27
J: TRBJ2-7
D: NA
DNA: TGTGCCAGCAGTCCCCGACTAGGGCCGCACGAGCAGTACTTC
CDR3: CASSPRLGPHEQYF

size: NA
V: TRBV30
J: TRBJ2-7
D: NA
DNA: TGTGCCTGGAGTGTACAATCCACGGGGGAGCAGTACTTC
CDR3: CAWSVQSTGEQYF